These 5 T cell receptor beta chains were sequenced from one sample in a study of Ad26.COV2.S vaccination and SARS-CoV-2 variants. Treatment given: around 19 received Ad26.COV2.S at low or high dose, single or two shots; roughly five received placebo; per-sample allocation not given. Samples were taken on day 63 after the first vaccine or placebo injection. Profiling relied on immunoSEQ multiplex PCR, and the TCRdb table lists in-frame clones only, not all of them. The sample yields about 440,000 clones, less than 95% seen once. The starting material was peripheral blood, obtained in a trial of Ad26.COV2.S vaccine versus placebo. The receptors were gathered from a person between 18 and 60 years old who received the Ad26.COV2.S COVID-19 vaccine or a placebo.

V gene TRBV15 combines with J gene TRBJ1-5; D gene ambiguous. From germline, CDR1 is LNHNV and CDR2 YYDKDF (reference sequence). CDR3 length equals 15 residues. Trimming pared 0 bases from V and 3 bases from J, leaving 9 bases between. As DNA, the CDR3 is TGTGCCACCAGCAGAGAACGGGTATTCAATCAGCCCCAGCATTTT. This sequence encodes CATSRERVFNQPQHF.

This rearrangement joins TRBV7-2 to TRBJ1-2; weak D call: TRBD1 (5 bases). The V gene lost 5 bases and the J gene lost 7 bases, with 8 bases spanning the gap. Germline assignment: CDR1 SGHTA and CDR2 FQGNSA. The CDR3 contains 11 residues. The chain's CDR3 is CASSPGLGYTF. CDR3 in DNA: TGTGCCAGCAGCCCAGGGCTTGGCTACACCTTC.

This clone was recorded only once. This chain links TRBV2 with TRBJ1-5; 8 bases are shared with TRBD1. The CDR3 is made up of 16 amino acids. J gave up 0 bases and V 6 bases, and 7 bases lay outside the gene matches. The germline CDR1 and CDR2 sequences are SNHLY and FYNNEI. This CDR3 is CASSRDRTPSNQPQHF. CDR3 coding DNA: TGTGCCAGCAGCCGGGACAGGACACCTAGCAATCAGCCCCAGCATTTT.

The V call is TRBV27, the J call TRBJ2-3, with 7 bases lining up with TRBD1. Trimming at V came to 1 base and at J to 1 base, leaving 8 bases not matched to a gene. CDR3 length equals 17 residues. Germline V gene data show CDR1 as MNHEY and CDR2 as SMNVEV (reference sequence). CDR3 in amino acids: CASSLFAHRGRTDTQYF. The CDR3 region has the DNA TGTGCCAGCAGTTTATTCGCCCACAGGGGACGCACAGATACGCAGTATTTT.

The chain carries TRBV24-1 and TRBJ2-7, with TRBD1 identical over 7 bases. The germline V gene has CDR1 KGHDR and CDR2 SFDVKD. The CDR3 has 15 residues. V shed 4 bases, J shed 6 bases, and the junction held 11 bases outside the gene matches. This CDR3 is CATSDSTGKSSEQYF. DNA for the CDR3: TGTGCCACCAGTGACTCGACAGGGAAGAGCTCCGAGCAGTACTTC.